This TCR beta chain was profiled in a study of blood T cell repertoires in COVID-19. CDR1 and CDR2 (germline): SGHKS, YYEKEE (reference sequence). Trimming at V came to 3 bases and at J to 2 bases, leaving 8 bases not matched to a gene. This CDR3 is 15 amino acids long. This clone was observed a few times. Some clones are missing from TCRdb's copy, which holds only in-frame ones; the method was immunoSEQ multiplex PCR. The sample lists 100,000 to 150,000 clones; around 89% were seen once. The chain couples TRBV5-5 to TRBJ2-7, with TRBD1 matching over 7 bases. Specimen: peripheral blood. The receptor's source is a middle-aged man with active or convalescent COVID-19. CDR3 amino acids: CASSSTGFTTYEQYF. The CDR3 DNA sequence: TGTGCCAGCAGCTCGACAGGGTTTACAACCTACGAGCAGTACTTC.